Presented here are 30 T cell receptor beta chains from one specimen sequenced in a study of PD-1 blockade in mismatch repair-deficient tumors. Assay used: immunoSEQ multiplex PCR; TCRdb lists only in-frame clones, some missing. The sample has 60,000 to 75,000 clones, approximately 89% seen once. This sample comprised peripheral blood, obtained 52 weeks after starting pembrolizumab. These receptors all come from an adult with mismatch repair-deficient cancer.

Only one count was recorded for this clone. This chain connects TRBV5-6 to TRBJ2-5; D possibly matches TRBD1 or TRBD2 (5 bases each). Germline lookup yields CDR1 SGHDT and CDR2 YYEEEE. Trimming took 4 bases from V and 4 from J, leaving 11 bases between them. CDR3 length: 13 amino acids. The CDR3 region is CASSPTGAETQYF. The CDR3, as DNA: TGTGCCAGCAGCCCCACCGGGGCAGAGACCCAGTACTTC.

The chain has TRBV30 and TRBJ2-1; 9 bases align to TRBD2. The germline V gene has CDR1 GTSNPN and CDR2 SVGIG (reference sequence). V lost 3 bases to trimming and J lost 5 bases; unmatched junction nucleotides: 5. The length of the CDR3 is 14 residues. CDR3 in amino acids: CAWSQLAGHNEQFF. Here the CDR3 DNA reads TGTGCCTGGAGCCAACTAGCGGGCCACAATGAGCAGTTCTTC.

V usage is TRBV6-6 and J usage is TRBJ2-7; 10 bases map to TRBD2. V was clipped by 5 bases and J by 4 bases; unmatched bases: 5. Germline V gene sequence: CDR1 MNHNY, CDR2 SVGAGI (reference sequence). The length of the CDR3 is 14 residues. This CDR3 is CASSALAGVYEQYF. Here the CDR3 DNA reads TGTGCCAGCAGTGCGCTAGCGGGAGTTTACGAGCAGTACTTC.

The rearrangement uses TRBV27 and TRBJ2-1; D is unresolved. The CDR3 is made up of 14 amino acids. With 5 bases removed from V and 3 bases from J, the gap between germline ends came to 11 bases. Germline CDR1 MNHEY, CDR2 SMNVEV (reference sequence). For the CDR3, the DNA is TGTGCCAGCAGTCCCGGTCCTAGCTACAATGAGCAGTTCTTC. Its translation: CASSPGPSYNEQFF.

In its sample, this clone was seen once. This rearrangement joins TRBV19 to TRBJ2-3; unclear D gene. This CDR3 spans 14 amino acids. The V gene lost 6 bases and the J gene lost 0 bases, with 10 bases spanning the gap. Germline V gene lookup returns CDR1 LNHDA and CDR2 SQIVND (reference sequence). CDR3 DNA sequence: TGTGCCAGTAGCCCAAAGTCTAGCACAGATACGCAGTATTTT. Protein: CASSPKSSTDTQYF. The full variable domain, rest sourced from reference TRBV19 and TRBJ2-3, is DGGITQSPKYLFRKEGQNVTLSCEQNLNHDAMYWYRQDPGQGLRLIYYSQIVNDFQKGDIAEGYSVSREKKESFPLTVTSAQKNPTAFYLCASSPKSSTDTQYFGPGTRLTVL.

The table lists this clone with a few counts. The CDR3 sequence: CASSQNPPSGAYEQYF. The DNA of the CDR3 is TGTGCCAGCAGCCAAAACCCCCCTAGCGGGGCCTACGAGCAGTACTTC. J is TRBJ2-7 and V is TRBV7-6; 9 nucleotides match TRBD2. The V segment lost 5 bases and the J segment 2 bases; nucleotides outside the gene matches: 10. CDR3 length equals 16 residues. The germline gives CDR1 SGHVS, CDR2 FNYEAQ.

The chain links TRBV12-5 to TRBJ1-1; the D gene is possibly TRBD1 (6 bases). The CDR3 is 14 amino acids. The V end was cut by 9 bases, the J end by 0 bases, with 14 bases between. In germline, CDR1 is LGHNT, CDR2 FRNRAP. CDR3 in amino acids: CASYKDSLNTEAFF. CDR3 DNA sequence: TGTGCTAGCTATAAGGACAGTTTGAACACTGAAGCTTTCTTT.

The V call is TRBV27, the J call TRBJ2-3; D is uncertain. Per the germline V gene, CDR1 is MNHEY and CDR2 is SMNVEV (reference sequence). The V gene lost 5 bases and the J gene lost 5 bases, with 11 bases spanning the gap. The CDR3 extends over 13 amino acids. The CDR3 coding sequence is TGTGCCAGCAGTCCTACCGTTGAAGATACGCAGTATTTT. This gives the protein CASSPTVEDTQYF.

The chain is built from TRBV7-6 and TRBJ2-1; D might be TRBD1 (5 bases). Germline V CDR1 and CDR2: SGHVS, FNYEAQ. This CDR3 has 20 residues. Deletions cut 2 bases from V and 4 bases from J, with 27 bases between. The CDR3 nucleotides read TGTGCCAGCAGCTTAAGGGGCGCGGTCGCAGGGCAGGTAGCATACAATGAGCAGTTCTTC. Translated: CASSLRGAVAGQVAYNEQFF.

V gene TRBV7-9 combines with J gene TRBJ2-1, with a weak D call TRBD2 (6 bases). Germline V gene data show CDR1 as SEHNR and CDR2 as FQNEAQ (reference sequence). CDR3 length equals 18 residues. Trimming stripped 2 bases from V and 8 bases from J, with 25 bases between. The DNA for the CDR3 is TGTGCCAGCAGCTTACCCCAACTAGCCCAACGCCGCTTCGATGAGCAGTTCTTC. The encoded protein is CASSLPQLAQRRFDEQFF.

This clone was seen more than once but under ten times. J is TRBJ2-7 and V is TRBV5-4; 7 bases fit TRBD2. The CDR3 is 11 amino acids. V gave up 2 bases and J gave up 7 bases; unmatched junction bases: 0. The V gene's germline CDR1 is SGHNT and CDR2 YYREEE (reference sequence). This CDR3 reads CASSLAGEQYF. The CDR3 DNA follows: TGTGCCAGCAGCTTAGCGGGGGAGCAGTACTTC.

This chain joins TRBV28 and TRBJ2-1; D is possibly TRBD2 (5 bases). V lost 3 bases, J lost 2 bases, and 14 bases lay in between. CDR1 is MDHEN, CDR2 SYDVKM, per germline. This CDR3 contains 16 residues. The CDR3 nucleotides read TGTGCCAGCAGTTTTATCGAGGGCGTAACCTACAATGAGCAGTTCTTC. Its protein is CASSFIEGVTYNEQFF.

This sequence joins TRBV5-6 and TRBJ2-7; 7 positions match TRBD1. V was pared by 2 bases and J by 1 base, with 9 bases of the junction left unmatched. The CDR3 is made up of 16 amino acids. Germline loops: CDR1 SGHDT, CDR2 YYEEEE. In DNA, the CDR3 is TGTGCCAGCAGCTTCTACCCAAACAGGGGATCCTACGAGCAGTACTTC. Its protein is CASSFYPNRGSYEQYF.

The J gene is TRBJ1-5, the V gene TRBV6-1; D might be TRBD1 (5 bases). Germline V gene data show CDR1 as MNHNS and CDR2 as SASEGT. This CDR3 is built from 17 residues. Trimming shortened V by 3 bases and J by 4 bases, and 19 bases separated the two germline ends. The CDR3 region has the DNA TGTGCCAGCAGTGAGCCCTTCGGAGGGGCTGGTAATCAGCCCCAGCATTTT. Protein: CASSEPFGGAGNQPQHF.

This chain connects TRBV5-4 to TRBJ2-5, with TRBD1 matching 8 bases. The CDR3 length is 16 residues. Germline CDR1 reads SGHNT; CDR2 reads YYREEE (reference sequence). The junction had 8 bases not matched to a gene; V was cut back by 4 bases and J by 0 bases. The CDR3 is CASSGDRGLYQETQYF. In DNA form, the CDR3 reads TGTGCCAGCAGCGGTGACAGGGGTCTGTACCAAGAGACCCAGTACTTC.

The rearrangement joins TRBV4-3 to TRBJ2-2; possible D gene TRBD2, 5 bases. The CDR3 covers 15 residues. Germline V gives CDR1 LGHNA, CDR2 YSLEER. V lost 1 base and J lost 9, with 15 bases in between. CDR3 nucleotide sequence: TGCGCCAGCAGCCAAGGGCTAGCCAAAGCCAGGGAGCTGTTTTTT. This translates into CASSQGLAKARELFF.

The chain combines TRBV4-3 with TRBJ2-1; 9 positions match TRBD2. Germline lookup yields CDR1 LGHNA and CDR2 YSLEER. Trimming at V came to 3 bases and at J to 2 bases, leaving 8 bases not matched to a gene. The CDR3 is 17 amino acids. CDR3 sequence (DNA): TGCGCCAGCAGCCAGCGACTAGCGGATATACCCTACAATGAGCAGTTCTTC. Its protein product is CASSQRLADIPYNEQFF.

This clone showed up just once. The chain uses TRBV19 and TRBJ2-2; D remains unclear. Germline-derived CDR1 and CDR2 are LNHDA and SQIVND (reference sequence). V was pared by 0 bases and J by 5 bases, with 10 bases between. The CDR3 runs 15 residues. The CDR3 here is CASSIEFSRTGELFF. DNA for the CDR3: TGTGCCAGTAGTATAGAATTTTCGCGGACCGGGGAGCTGTTTTTT.

The chain has TRBV6-5 and TRBJ2-2; D might be TRBD2 (6 bases). V dropped 9 bases and J dropped 0 bases, with 14 bases sitting between them. The CDR3 length is 15 residues. Germline lookup yields CDR1 MNHEY and CDR2 SVGAGI. CDR3 in DNA: TGTGCCAGGGATAGCGGAGAGCCGAACACCGGGGAGCTGTTTTTT. This encodes CARDSGEPNTGELFF.

The count of this clone is one. This chain uses TRBV7-9 with TRBJ2-3, with D perhaps matching TRBD2 (6 bases). The CDR3 loop spans 14 amino acids. Germline-derived CDR1 and CDR2 are SEHNR and FQNEAQ (reference sequence). V lost 4 bases, J lost 3 bases, and 11 bases lay in between. This chain's CDR3 is CASSSSSVTDTQYF. The CDR3, as DNA: TGTGCCAGCAGCTCATCTAGCGTGACAGATACGCAGTATTTT.

The chain employs TRBV9 and TRBJ1-2, with a possible D match to TRBD1 (5 bases). V lost 0 bases and J lost 5, with 11 bases in between. This CDR3 is 14 amino acids long. Germline V lookup: CDR1 SGDLS, CDR2 YYNGEE. The CDR3 here is CASSVGAGMYGYTF. DNA of the CDR3: TGTGCCAGCAGCGTAGGGGCAGGGATGTATGGCTACACCTTC.

The chain links TRBV6-1 to TRBJ2-5; D not resolved. Looked up from germline, CDR1 is MNHNS and CDR2 is SASEGT. The V gene lost 6 bases and the J gene lost 3 bases, with 11 bases spanning the gap. The CDR3 is 13 residues long. The CDR3 spells CASRRTVKETQYF. The DNA of the CDR3 is TGTGCCAGCAGAAGGACGGTGAAAGAGACCCAGTACTTC.

The V call is TRBV7-2, the J call TRBJ2-5; 8 bases align to TRBD1. The V gene's germline CDR1 is SGHTA and CDR2 FQGNSA. This CDR3 comprises 14 residues. J lost 5 bases, V lost 5 bases, and 7 bases had no gene match. The DNA of the CDR3 is TGTGCCAGCAGCGCATCGGACAGGGCGGAGACCCAGTACTTC. It codes for CASSASDRAETQYF.

A single count supports this clone. This rearrangement joins TRBV6-5 to TRBJ1-5; 9 nucleotides agree with TRBD1. Germline assignment: CDR1 MNHEY and CDR2 SVGAGI. The length of the CDR3 is 15 residues. The V and J ends lost 6 bases and 4 bases, in that order; junction bases with no gene match: 7. CDR3 amino acids: CASRITGTGNQPQHF. The CDR3 region has the DNA TGTGCCAGCAGGATTACCGGGACAGGGAATCAGCCCCAGCATTTT.

The chain links TRBV4-1 to TRBJ2-7; the match to TRBD1 covers 8 bases. Germline CDR1 reads MGHRA; CDR2 reads YSYEKL. CDR3 size: 14 residues. Unmatched junction bases numbered 4, after V lost 4 bases and J lost 2 bases. The CDR3 protein is CASSRRTGTYEQYF. The CDR3 DNA sequence: TGCGCCAGCAGCCGAAGGACAGGGACCTACGAGCAGTACTTC.

The chain employs TRBV5-4 and TRBJ2-1, with 8 bases lining up with TRBD2. The CDR3 has 15 amino acids. Trimming cost V 0 bases and J 2 bases; bases outside gene matches: 1. Germline V lookup: CDR1 SGHNT, CDR2 YYREEE (reference sequence). The CDR3 DNA sequence: TGTGCCAGCAGCTTGGTGCGGGGGGCCTACAATGAGCAGTTCTTC. This codes for CASSLVRGAYNEQFF.

The V gene is TRBV6-6, the J gene TRBJ2-3; D perhaps matches TRBD2 (5 bases). The V end was cut by 7 bases, the J end by 0 bases, with 11 bases between. Germline CDR1 MNHNY, CDR2 SVGAGI (reference sequence). The CDR3 covers 14 residues. CDR3 loop: CASMREGSTDTQYF. In nucleotides, the CDR3 is TGTGCCAGCATGCGTGAGGGAAGCACAGATACGCAGTATTTT.

The chain has TRBV19 and TRBJ2-4; 11 bases line up with TRBD2. After removal of 5 bases from V and 0 bases from J, the junction contained 12 bases not matched to a gene. This CDR3 contains 19 residues. Germline V CDR1 and CDR2: LNHDA, SQIVND (reference sequence). CDR3 in DNA: TGTGCCAGTAGTTCGGGCGGGACTAGCGGATTAATAGCCAAAAACATTCAGTACTTC. Translated: CASSSGGTSGLIAKNIQYF.

This clone is judged medium-sized (0.01 to 0.1%). The genes are TRBV6-6 and TRBJ2-7; 7 bases map to TRBD2. Germline loops: CDR1 MNHNY, CDR2 SVGAGI (reference sequence). CDR3 length: 15 amino acids. J gave up 7 bases and V 7 bases, and 16 bases lay outside the gene matches. The CDR3, as DNA: TGTGCCAGCACCCGATCCGGGACTAATTTGTTGGAGCAGTACTTC. This gives the protein CASTRSGTNLLEQYF.

This chain joins TRBV6-5 and TRBJ2-5, with 8 nucleotides matching TRBD1. The end of the DNA aligns better with TRBJ2-7, so the J call may be wrong. The CDR3 totals 15 residues. Germline V gives CDR1 MNHEY, CDR2 SVGAGI. CDR3 region: CASSYSTGVSYEQYF. The DNA for the CDR3 is TGTGCCAGCAGTTACTCGACAGGGGTCTCCTACGAGCAGTACTTC.